The 29 T cell receptor beta chains reported below all come from one sample, sequenced in a study of shared clonotypes between healthy human individuals. Cells designated naive CD8 were CD45RO-negative and were positively selected for CCR7, with terminally differentiated effector memory CD45RA+ cells excluded. Clones were sequenced by immunoSEQ multiplex PCR, and TCRdb holds only the in-frame ones, with some missing. The sample has nearly 2 million clones, roughly 94% seen once. The sequencing input was naive CD8+ T cells sorted from blood. Receptors originate from a man between 18 and 35 years old in good health.

V and J are TRBV27 and TRBJ2-5; 10 nucleotides align to TRBD2. CDR1 is MNHEY, CDR2 SMNVEV, per germline (reference sequence). The CDR3 sequence is 17 residues long. The V and J ends lost 6 bases and 1 base, in that order; junction bases with no gene match: 11. Written as DNA, the CDR3 is TGTGCCAGCAGGGGGCTAGCGGGGGCCGCCTCCCAAGAGACCCAGTACTTC. This encodes CASRGLAGAASQETQYF.

V is TRBV30 and J is TRBJ2-7, with 8 bases fitting TRBD1. From germline, CDR1 is GTSNPN and CDR2 SVGIG (reference sequence). The CDR3 spans 12 residues. J lost 6 bases, V lost 5 bases, and 6 bases had no gene match. The DNA for the CDR3 is TGTGCCTGGGGACAGGGTGAAGGCGAGCAGTACTTC. This gives the protein CAWGQGEGEQYF. The full variable domain, completed using reference TRBV30 and TRBJ2-7, is SQTIHQWPATLVQPVGSPLSLECTVEGTSNPNLYWYRQAAGRGLQLLFYSVGIGQISSEVPQNLSASRPQDRQFILSSKKLLLSDSGFYLCAWGQGEGEQYFGPGTRLTVT.

The gene calls are TRBV6-1 and TRBJ2-1; 8 positions agree with TRBD2. CDR1 is MNHNS and CDR2 is SASEGT in the germline V gene. Trimming cost V 4 bases and J 8 bases; bases outside gene matches: 10. This CDR3 has 15 amino acids. CDR3 loop: CASSGNLRGDDEQFF. In DNA, the CDR3 is TGTGCCAGCAGTGGGAACCTGCGGGGGGATGATGAGCAGTTCTTC.

The chain recombines TRBV27 with TRBJ1-1, with a tentative D call TRBD1 (6 bases). This CDR3 has 13 residues. Germline CDR1 is MNHEY and CDR2 is SMNVEV (reference sequence). The V and J ends lost 4 bases and 5 bases respectively, with 11 bases between them. The CDR3: CASSSTTGTEAFF. The CDR3 DNA follows: TGTGCCAGCAGTTCCACGACAGGTACTGAAGCTTTCTTT.

The J gene is TRBJ2-2, the V gene TRBV18, with no clear D. The CDR3 length is 15 residues. The germline CDR1 and CDR2 sequences are KGHSH and LQKENI. Trimming removed 5 bases from V and 2 bases from J, with 12 bases in between. The CDR3 DNA is TGTGCCAGCTCAGAAGGTCAGGAAAACACCGGGGAGCTGTTTTTT. Its translation: CASSEGQENTGELFF.

The chain employs TRBV29-1 and TRBJ1-1; no clear D. Germline CDR1 is SQVTM and CDR2 is ANQGSEA. The V and J ends lost 1 base and 0 bases respectively, with 6 bases between them. This CDR3 is built from 13 residues. CDR3 in amino acids: CSVEVGMNTEAFF. The CDR3 DNA sequence: TGCAGCGTTGAAGTCGGAATGAACACTGAAGCTTTCTTT. Full variable domain (rest looked up from reference TRBV29-1 and TRBJ1-1): SAVISQKPSRDICQRGTSLTIQCQVDSQVTMMFWYRQQPGQSLTLIATANQGSEATYESGFVIDKFPISRPNLTFSTLTVSNMSPEDSSIYLCSVEVGMNTEAFFGQGTRLTVV.

The genes are TRBV11-2 and TRBJ2-7; perhaps TRBD2 as D (5 bases). Germline values: CDR1 SGHAT, CDR2 FQNNGV. V was clipped by 0 bases and J by 6 bases, with 9 bases between them. There are 13 residues in the CDR3. The CDR3 loop is CASSLDPRGEQYF. In nucleotides, the CDR3 is TGTGCCAGCAGCTTAGATCCCCGGGGCGAGCAGTACTTC.

This chain links TRBV6-5 with TRBJ2-3; TRBD2 is a possible D gene (6 bases). CDR1 is MNHEY and CDR2 is SVGAGI in the germline V gene. This CDR3 comprises 15 residues. The CDR3 sequence: CDRAPGRAFTDTQYF. The CDR3 DNA reads as TGTGATAGGGCCCCCGGGAGAGCTTTCACAGATACGCAGTATTTT.

The genes are TRBV6-5 and TRBJ1-6, with 9 positions matching TRBD1. This CDR3 has 15 amino acids. V shed 6 bases, J shed 7 bases, and the junction held 7 bases outside the gene matches. Germline CDR1 is MNHEY and CDR2 is SVGAGI. CDR3 sequence (DNA): TGTGCCAGCAGCGCGACAGGGGGGACAAATTCACCCCTCCACTTT. Its protein product is CASSATGGTNSPLHF.

Here the CDR3 reads CASSLALWPGPNYEQYF. CDR3 DNA sequence: TGTGCCAGCAGCTTAGCACTCTGGCCGGGACCGAACTACGAGCAGTACTTC. V is TRBV7-2 and J is TRBJ2-7; D is tentatively TRBD1 or TRBD2 (5 bases each). CDR1 and CDR2 (germline): SGHTA, FQGNSA. The CDR3 has 17 residues. Trimming removed 0 bases at V and 3 bases at J, with 18 bases between.

This clone was seen once. The V call is TRBV4-1, the J call TRBJ1-1, with a weak D call TRBD1 (5 bases). The germline V gene encodes CDR1 MGHRA and CDR2 YSYEKL. V dropped 0 bases and J dropped 1 base, with 9 bases sitting between them. The CDR3 sequence is 15 residues long. CDR3 amino acids: CASSQDGTRNTEAFF. CDR3 DNA: TGCGCCAGCAGCCAAGACGGGACGAGGAACACTGAAGCTTTCTTT.

With respect to this clone: Other nucleotide sequences from this sample produce the same CDR3. V is TRBV25-1 and J is TRBJ2-3; D remains ambiguous. Per the germline V gene, CDR1 is MGHDK and CDR2 is SYGVNS. The ends were cut back, 8 bases at V and 1 base at J, with 7 bases in the middle. The CDR3 sequence is 12 residues long. This CDR3 reads CASGGGTDTQYF. Here the CDR3 DNA reads TGTGCCAGCGGTGGGGGCACAGATACGCAGTATTTT.

This sequence joins TRBV2 and TRBJ1-3, with D unresolved. V lost 0 bases and J 2 bases, leaving 8 bases between the germline ends. The CDR3 extends over 15 amino acids. CDR1 and CDR2 (germline): SNHLY, FYNNEI. The CDR3 loop reads CASSEAGAPGNTIYF. The DNA for the CDR3 is TGTGCCAGCAGTGAAGCCGGAGCTCCTGGAAACACCATATATTTT.

As to this clone: The sample carries other DNA sequences with the same CDR3. V gene TRBV6-1 combines with J gene TRBJ2-7; D possibly corresponds to TRBD2 (5 bases). Germline CDR1 reads MNHNS; CDR2 reads SASEGT. V dropped 4 bases and J dropped 0 bases, with 7 bases sitting between them. The CDR3 loop spans 13 amino acids. CDR3 nucleotides: TGTGCCAGCAGTGCGGGGATCTCCTACGAGCAGTACTTC. As protein: CASSAGISYEQYF.

The rearrangement uses TRBV4-1 and TRBJ2-2; TRBD1 might be the D (6 bases). The CDR3 has 16 amino acids. CDR1 is MGHRA and CDR2 is YSYEKL in the germline V gene. V shed 1 base and J shed 1 base, with 10 bases lying between them. DNA of the CDR3: TGCGCCAGCAGCCAAGCCCAGGGGCTGAACACCGGGGAGCTGTTTTTT. The encoded protein is CASSQAQGLNTGELFF.

In this sample, this clone turned up once. This chain uses TRBV7-9 with TRBJ2-7; no reliable D call. This CDR3 spans 15 amino acids. The germline CDR1 and CDR2 sequences are SEHNR and FQNEAQ (reference sequence). V lost 2 bases and J 9 bases, leaving 20 bases between the germline ends. The CDR3 protein is CASSLNDTLILRQYF. Here the CDR3 DNA reads TGTGCCAGCAGCTTAAACGATACCCTTATCCTTCGGCAGTACTTC.

In its sample, this clone was seen once. The rearrangement links TRBV21-1 to TRBJ1-5; whether TRBD1, the table's D call, matches the DNA was not checked. TRBV21-1 is shown as a pseudogene. This CDR3 is 15 amino acids long. As DNA, the CDR3 is TGTGCCAGCAGCAAGAGGGGGCATAGCAATCAGCCCCAGCATTTT. This codes for CASSKRGHSNQPQHF.

The V and J genes are TRBV29-1 and TRBJ1-3; D gene ambiguous. Germline V CDR1 and CDR2: SQVTM, ANQGSEA. V lost 4 bases and J lost 4, with 17 bases in between. The CDR3 consists of 15 residues. DNA of the CDR3: TGCAGCGTTGCACAGCTAGGAAGAGAAGGAAACACCATATATTTT. Its translation is CSVAQLGREGNTIYF.

The chain carries TRBV7-9 and TRBJ2-6; D is uncertain. V lost 5 bases to trimming and J lost 6 bases, with 8 bases between them. Germline CDR1 SEHNR, CDR2 FQNEAQ (reference sequence). The CDR3 sequence is 13 residues long. CDR3 sequence reads: CASSALMANVLTF. CDR3 DNA: TGTGCCAGCAGCGCCCTTATGGCCAACGTCCTGACTTTC.

V usage is TRBV27 and J usage is TRBJ2-2, with 14 bases that match TRBD2. V shed 5 bases, J shed 6 bases, and the junction held 11 bases outside the gene matches. Germline CDR1 reads MNHEY; CDR2 reads SMNVEV (reference sequence). The length of the CDR3 is 18 residues. The DNA of the CDR3 is TGTGCCAGCAGTACCCGACTAGCGGGAGGGCCCTTGGCCGGGGAGCTGTTTTTT. Its protein is CASSTRLAGGPLAGELFF.

The chain uses TRBV6-6 and TRBJ1-1, with a possible D match to TRBD1 (6 bases). The V gene lost 2 bases and the J gene lost 5 bases, with 15 bases spanning the gap. The CDR3 is 15 amino acids. CDR1 and CDR2 (germline): MNHNY, SVGAGI (reference sequence). CDR3 residues: CASSYIRGAGTEAFF. The CDR3 DNA follows: TGTGCCAGCAGTTACATTAGGGGGGCCGGTACTGAAGCTTTCTTT.

As to this clone: The sample holds other DNA sequences that translate to the same CDR3. The genes are TRBV5-5 and TRBJ1-2, with a possible D match to TRBD1 (6 bases). Germline loops: CDR1 SGHKS, CDR2 YYEKEE (reference sequence). The CDR3 runs 13 residues. Trimming shortened V by 4 bases and J by 0 bases, and 7 bases separated the two germline ends. CDR3 nucleotide sequence: TGTGCCAGCAGCCCAGGGGCTAACTATGGCTACACCTTC. Protein sequence: CASSPGANYGYTF.

V and J are TRBV7-2 and TRBJ2-4; D is undetermined. Germline CDR1 reads SGHTA; CDR2 reads FQGNSA. The CDR3 consists of 17 residues. Trimming pared 5 bases from V and 0 bases from J, leaving 17 bases between. CDR3 DNA sequence: TGTGCCAGCAGCGCTAAACCGGTTCCCGTAGCCAAAAACATTCAGTACTTC. Translation: CASSAKPVPVAKNIQYF.

This clone was seen just once. At the DNA level, this CDR3 is encoded by other sequences in the same sample as well. The chain links TRBV9 to TRBJ2-7; TRBD2 aligns across 7 bases. Germline CDR1 and CDR2: SGDLS and YYNGEE. The CDR3 totals 13 residues. Trimming cost V 0 bases and J 7 bases; bases outside gene matches: 4. Here the CDR3 reads CASSVDGEGEQYF. Here the CDR3 DNA reads TGTGCCAGCAGCGTAGATGGGGAGGGGGAGCAGTACTTC.

This rearrangement joins TRBV7-8 to TRBJ2-7; 9 nucleotides agree with TRBD2. V shed 5 bases, J shed 6 bases, and the junction held 8 bases outside the gene matches. Per germline, CDR1 SGHVS and CDR2 FQNEAQ. The CDR3 has 14 residues. The CDR3 sequence: CASSPIAGAAEQYF. The DNA of the CDR3 is TGTGCCAGCAGCCCAATAGCGGGAGCAGCCGAGCAGTACTTC.

The chain is built from TRBV19 and TRBJ2-1; perhaps TRBD1 as D (6 bases). This CDR3 contains 15 residues. Trimming shortened V by 1 base and J by 2 bases, and 9 bases separated the two germline ends. The germline CDR1 and CDR2 sequences are LNHDA and SQIVND (reference sequence). The CDR3 region has the DNA TGTGCCAGTAGTATAGTTCCAGGGGCCTACAATGAGCAGTTCTTC. Amino acid sequence: CASSIVPGAYNEQFF.

DNA of the CDR3: TGTGCCAGCAGTTACACGTCTAGCTCCTACAATGAGCAGTTCTTC. Amino acid sequence: CASSYTSSSYNEQFF. The V call is TRBV6-5, the J call TRBJ2-1; no clear D. Germline V gene lookup returns CDR1 MNHEY and CDR2 SVGAGI. The germline V and J ends were trimmed by 2 bases and 0 bases, with 8 bases remaining between them. The CDR3 runs 15 residues.

This chain connects TRBV27 to TRBJ2-7; TRBD1 or TRBD2 may be the D gene (7 bases each). The CDR3 contains 16 residues. CDR1 MNHEY and CDR2 SMNVEV come from the germline V gene (reference sequence). The V gene lost 6 bases and the J gene lost 6 bases, with 24 bases spanning the gap. DNA for the CDR3: TGTGCCAGCAGCCCCTCAGGGGGGGACGCCGCAAGCGAGCAGTACTTC. Its translation is CASSPSGGDAASEQYF.

Only a few counts were recorded for this clone. The same CDR3 also results from other DNA sequences found in this sample. The chain uses TRBV5-6 and TRBJ2-7, with D unclear. The CDR3 runs to 12 residues. The germline V gene has CDR1 SGHDT and CDR2 YYEEEE. V lost 2 bases and J 3 bases, leaving 6 bases between the germline ends. The CDR3: CASSFQDYEQYF. In DNA form, the CDR3 reads TGTGCCAGCAGCTTCCAGGACTACGAGCAGTACTTC.